This is a list of T cell receptor beta chains from one sample in a study of blood T cell repertoires in COVID-19. Here immunoSEQ multiplex PCR was the method, and the copy in TCRdb shows in-frame clones only, minus some. Counted here are more than 40,000 clones, roughly 84% occurring once; the ten biggest clones make up roughly 2.5%. What was sequenced was peripheral blood. Receptor source: a middle-aged man with acute or convalescent COVID-19. Each CDR3 is given with its conserved first and last residue. The order of the fields is CDR3 protein, CDR3 DNA, J gene, D gene, V gene, clone size. A D gene is named only where the DNA matches it firmly. Clone size appears in some rows only: once, few, many, or a class for an expanded clone.

CDR3: CASSPNLAGSYEQYF
DNA: TGTGCCAGCAGCCCCAACCTAGCGGGGAGCTACGAGCAGTACTTC
J: TRBJ2-7
D: TRBD2
V: TRBV7-6
size: NA

CDR3: CASSQVGRERGYTF
DNA: TGCGCCAGCAGCCAAGTAGGCAGGGAACGTGGCTACACCTTC
J: TRBJ1-2
D: NA
V: TRBV4-1
size: once

CDR3: CASSFPDREAFF
DNA: TGTGCCAGCAGCTTTCCGGACAGGGAAGCTTTCTTT
J: TRBJ1-1
D: TRBD1
V: TRBV7-8
size: NA

CDR3: CASSITSSVTDTQYF
DNA: TGTGCCAGCAGCATTACTAGCTCAGTGACAGATACGCAGTATTTT
J: TRBJ2-3
D: NA
V: TRBV7-2
size: NA

CDR3: CAISGTGAYSYNEQFF
DNA: TGTGCCATCAGCGGAACAGGGGCCTACTCCTACAATGAGCAGTTCTTC
J: TRBJ2-1
D: TRBD1
V: TRBV10-3
size: NA

CDR3: CASRQGGSGTGELFF
DNA: TGCGCCAGCAGGCAGGGCGGTTCAGGCACCGGGGAGCTGTTTTTT
J: TRBJ2-2
D: NA
V: TRBV10-1
size: few

CDR3: CASSYMTGHTEAFF
DNA: TGTGCCAGCAGCTACATGACAGGGCACACTGAAGCTTTCTTT
J: TRBJ1-1
D: TRBD1
V: TRBV7-2
size: NA

CDR3: CASSFLTGRMSLWEQYF
DNA: TGTGCCAGCAGTTTCCTGACAGGGAGAATGTCTCTTTGGGAGCAGTACTTC
J: TRBJ2-7
D: TRBD1
V: TRBV28
size: NA

CDR3: CASSVGQGSDTGELFF
DNA: TGCGCCAGCAGCGTGGGACAGGGTAGCGACACCGGGGAGCTGTTTTTT
J: TRBJ2-2
D: TRBD1
V: TRBV5-1
size: NA

CDR3: CASSFGTSGLTQYF
DNA: TGCGCCAGCAGCTTCGGGACTAGCGGGCTCACGCAGTATTTT
J: TRBJ2-3
D: TRBD2
V: TRBV5-1
size: NA

CDR3: CASSLVYRGNTEAFF
DNA: TGTGCCAGCAGCTTAGTCTACAGGGGTAACACTGAAGCTTTCTTT
J: TRBJ1-1
D: TRBD1
V: TRBV11-2
size: NA

CDR3: CASSGGESTDTQYF
DNA: TGTGCCAGCTCCGGTGGGGAGAGCACAGATACGCAGTATTTT
J: TRBJ2-3
D: NA
V: TRBV25-1
size: NA

CDR3: CASSATGFEQYF
DNA: TGTGCCAGCAGTGCAACAGGGTTCGAGCAGTACTTC
J: TRBJ2-7
D: NA
V: TRBV25-1
size: NA

CDR3: CASRGGVRGYTF
DNA: TGTGCCAGTCGGGGGGGGGTACGTGGCTACACCTTC
J: TRBJ1-2
D: NA
V: TRBV19
size: once

CDR3: CASSNTIVYGYTF
DNA: TGTGCCAGCAGTAATACGATAGTCTATGGCTACACCTTC
J: TRBJ1-2
D: NA
V: TRBV25-1
size: NA

CDR3: CSASGIYEQYF
DNA: TGCAGTGCGTCGGGGATCTACGAGCAGTACTTC
J: TRBJ2-7
D: NA
V: TRBV20-1
size: NA

CDR3: CASSPRDSDGYTF
DNA: TGTGCCAGCAGTCCCAGGGACAGCGATGGCTACACCTTC
J: TRBJ1-2
D: TRBD1
V: TRBV12-3/TRBV12-4
size: NA

CDR3: CASRLPGTGTYEQYF
DNA: TGTGCCAGCAGACTCCCCGGGACTGGGACCTACGAGCAGTACTTC
J: TRBJ2-7
D: NA
V: TRBV7-2
size: NA